The 21 T cell receptor beta chains listed next were all sequenced from one sample in a study of T cells in Graves' hyperthyroidism and ophthalmopathy. The TCR beta CDR3 regions underwent amplification using RNA transcripts as the source. The HTBI primer set served for first-round RT-PCR of the TCR CDR3. MiXCR, run by TCRdb on the multiplex PCR reads, gives a single entry per CDR3 protein. The profile shows roughly 500,000 distinct CDR3 sequences, around 50% of them singletons. Sequenced sample: peripheral blood or thyroid tissue (not recorded which). Receptor source: an adult woman with Graves' disease, either hyperthyroidism or ophthalmopathy (not recorded which).

The CDR3 region is CASRTGQKTQYF. Here the CDR3 DNA reads TGTGCCAGCAGAACAGGGCAGAAGACCCAGTACTTC. V usage is TRBV6-6 and J usage is TRBJ2-5; possibly TRBD1 for D (6 bases). Trimming removed 6 bases from V and 6 bases from J, with 11 bases in between. In germline, CDR1 is MNHNY, CDR2 SVGAGI (reference sequence). CDR3 length: 12 residues.

The genes are TRBV20-1 and TRBJ1-2; possibly TRBD1 for D (5 bases). The CDR3 length is 10 residues. Germline V CDR1 and CDR2: DFQATT, SNEGSKA (reference sequence). Here the CDR3 reads CRDGSGGYTF. The DNA for the CDR3 is TGCCGGGACGGCTCTGGTGGCTACACCTTC.

The chain combines TRBV5-1 with TRBJ2-6; 9 nucleotides line up with TRBD1. The J segment lost 1 base and the V segment lost 1 base, leaving 3 bases of the junction unmatched. The germline V gene has CDR1 SGHRS and CDR2 YFSETQ. The CDR3 runs to 17 residues. The CDR3 protein is CASSLCGQGSGANVLTF. The DNA of the CDR3 is TGCGCCAGCAGCTTGTGTGGACAGGGGTCTGGGGCCAACGTCCTGACTTTC.

The rearrangement links TRBV28 to TRBJ2-7; no clear D. The CDR3 contains 12 residues. Germline CDR1 reads MDHEN; CDR2 reads SYDVKM. V gave up 5 bases and J gave up 3 bases, with 8 bases separating them. CDR3 coding DNA: TGTGCCAGCAGTCACGAGAGCTACGAGCAGTACTTC. Protein: CASSHESYEQYF.

In its sample, this clonotype was seen many times. The chain couples TRBV10-2 to TRBJ1-3; D is uncertain. Per the germline V gene, CDR1 is WSHSY and CDR2 is SAAADI. The CDR3 covers 15 residues. Trimming left V 7 bases short and J 2 bases short, with 15 bases between. The CDR3 is CASMLLSGTGNTIYF. CDR3 sequence (DNA): TGCGCCAGCATGCTACTGAGCGGGACTGGAAACACCATATATTTT.

The sample holds a few counts of this clonotype. V gene TRBV5-5 combines with J gene TRBJ1-5; weak D call: TRBD1 (5 bases). Germline lookup yields CDR1 SGHKS and CDR2 YYEKEE (reference sequence). V gave up 0 bases and J gave up 0 bases, with 10 bases separating them. The CDR3 runs to 16 residues. The DNA of the CDR3 is TGTGCCAGCAGCTTGGACAGGAACGATAGCAATCAGCCCCAGCATTTT. Translating gives CASSLDRNDSNQPQHF.

This clonotype was seen only once. The chain combines TRBV19 with TRBJ1-1; D unresolved. V gave up 8 bases and J gave up 5 bases, with 18 bases separating them. Germline CDR1 reads LNHDA; CDR2 reads SQIVND (reference sequence). The CDR3 is made up of 14 amino acids. For the CDR3, the DNA is TGTGCCAGTCTGGGCCGCAATTGGGGAACTGAAGCTTTCTTT. It translates to CASLGRNWGTEAFF.

V gene TRBV29-1 combines with J gene TRBJ2-7; 7 bases agree with TRBD1. This CDR3 is built from 13 residues. The V and J ends lost 7 bases and 4 bases, in that order; junction bases with no gene match: 10. The V gene's germline CDR1 is SQVTM and CDR2 ANQGSEA. DNA for the CDR3: TGCAGCGCCGAAAGGGGGACAGTGTACGAGCAGTACTTC. This encodes CSAERGTVYEQYF.

On this clonotype: This could be a read error, since a much larger clone is one nucleotide away. V is TRBV5-1 and J is TRBJ2-5, with D perhaps TRBD2 (7 bases). Germline V gene lookup returns CDR1 SGHRS and CDR2 YFSETQ. This CDR3 is built from 16 residues. Here the CDR3 reads CASSPFLGGAQETQHF. CDR3 bases: TGCGCCAGCAGCCCCTTCCTGGGGGGGGCCCAAGAGACCCAGCACTTC.

The chain links TRBV7-9 to TRBJ2-7, with 12 nucleotides matching TRBD2. Germline V gives CDR1 SEHNR, CDR2 FQNEAQ (reference sequence). This CDR3 has 16 amino acids. Trimming at V came to 6 bases and at J to 3 bases, leaving 9 bases not matched to a gene. The CDR3 coding sequence is TGTGCCAGCAGTTTATCCCGGACTAGCGGGGACTACGAGCAGTACTTC. Its translation: CASSLSRTSGDYEQYF.

This clonotype was recorded at least ten times. The rearrangement joins TRBV19 to TRBJ1-6; possibly TRBD1 for D (5 bases). Germline loops: CDR1 LNHDA, CDR2 SQIVND (reference sequence). Deletions cut 5 bases from V and 11 bases from J, with 22 bases between. CDR3 length: 16 residues. CDR3 protein: CASSPSGGSVGPPLHF. CDR3 nucleotide sequence: TGTGCCAGTAGTCCGTCGGGGGGATCAGTGGGTCCACCCCTCCACTTT.

This clonotype was detected many times. This chain uses TRBV5-4 with TRBJ1-2; D perhaps matches TRBD1 (6 bases). The V and J ends lost 0 bases and 11 bases respectively, with 14 bases between them. Germline-derived CDR1 and CDR2 are SGHNT and YYREEE (reference sequence). The length of the CDR3 is 13 residues. The CDR3 DNA reads TGTGCCAGCAGCTTGGCAGGACAGCCAAAGTACACCTTC. This sequence encodes CASSLAGQPKYTF.

At least ten counts were recorded for this clonotype. The chain employs TRBV10-3 and TRBJ1-6; D remains ambiguous. Trimming cost V 3 bases and J 7 bases, with 13 bases left between them. The germline V gene has CDR1 ENHRY and CDR2 SYGVKD. The CDR3 is 15 residues long. The CDR3 DNA is TGTGCCATCAGTGATTACAGACGACTAAATTCACCCCTCCACTTT. It is translated as CAISDYRRLNSPLHF.

This clonotype was counted only a few times. The rearrangement uses TRBV10-3 and TRBJ2-1; D remains ambiguous. The germline CDR1 and CDR2 sequences are ENHRY and SYGVKD. Trimming removed 0 bases at V and 8 bases at J, with 11 bases between. This CDR3 comprises 14 residues. CDR3 sequence: CAISESLGRDEQFF. The CDR3 DNA reads TGTGCCATCAGTGAGTCTTTAGGGCGCGATGAGCAGTTCTTC.

The gene calls are TRBV19 and TRBJ1-2; TRBD1 might be the D (5 bases). Trimming took 9 bases from V and 2 from J, leaving 19 bases between them. Germline CDR1 reads LNHDA; CDR2 reads SQIVND (reference sequence). The CDR3 is 15 residues long. In DNA, the CDR3 is TGTGCCAGCTCCCTTGGACACGGTTGGAACTATGGCTACACCTTC. Translation gives CASSLGHGWNYGYTF.

The genes are TRBV10-3 and TRBJ1-2; D perhaps matches TRBD1 (5 bases). V shed 6 bases and J shed 8 bases, with 10 bases lying between them. Germline CDR1 reads ENHRY; CDR2 reads SYGVKD. This CDR3 is built from 11 residues. CDR3: CAIRGVHGYTF. In DNA form, the CDR3 reads TGTGCCATCAGGGGGGTTCACGGCTACACCTTC.

This clonotype has at least ten counts. V is TRBV20-1 and J is TRBJ2-7, with D maybe TRBD1 (5 bases). The V and J ends lost 7 bases and 1 base respectively, with 11 bases between them. The CDR3 is 12 residues long. Germline V gene sequence: CDR1 DFQATT, CDR2 SNEGSKA (reference sequence). CDR3 region: CSGIDRSYEQYF. The CDR3 nucleotides are TGCAGTGGTATAGACAGATCCTACGAGCAGTACTTC.

The CDR3 here is CASSLEGTSGGETQYF. DNA of the CDR3: TGTGCCAGCAGTCTAGAAGGGACTAGCGGGGGGGAGACCCAGTACTTC. The rearrangement links TRBV13 to TRBJ2-5; 15 bases are shared with TRBD2. The junction had 7 bases not matched to a gene; V was cut back by 6 bases and J by 5 bases. This CDR3 contains 16 residues. Germline V gene data show CDR1 as PRHDT and CDR2 as FYEKMQ (reference sequence).

This clonotype was detected ten times or more. This sequence joins TRBV4-3 and TRBJ1-1; D not certain. V shed 3 bases and J shed 1 base, with 15 bases lying between them. The CDR3 consists of 16 residues. Germline values: CDR1 LGHNA, CDR2 YSLEER. The CDR3 loop is CASSHDRGGPNTEAFF. DNA for the CDR3: TGCGCCAGCAGCCACGACCGCGGAGGACCGAACACTGAAGCTTTCTTT.

This clonotype appeared many times. The gene calls are TRBV7-9 and TRBJ2-6; D gene ambiguous. This CDR3 is 13 amino acids long. Germline CDR1 reads SEHNR; CDR2 reads FQNEAQ (reference sequence). Trimming removed 7 bases from V and 1 base from J, with 5 bases in between. The CDR3 region has the DNA TGTGCCAGCACCTCTTCTGGGGCCAACGTCCTGACTTTC. This codes for CASTSSGANVLTF.

This clonotype was recorded a few times. The chain links TRBV6-1 to TRBJ2-7; D is undetermined. The germline gives CDR1 MNHNS, CDR2 SASEGT. CDR3 length equals 12 residues. Between the trimmed V and J ends, which lost 5 bases and 3 bases, there was a span of 8 bases. Written as DNA, the CDR3 is TGTGCCAGCAGTAGGAGATTCTACGAGCAGTACTTC. Protein: CASSRRFYEQYF.